The sequence of this T cell receptor (beta chain) was determined in a study of memory CD4+ T cells and cytomegalovirus serostatus. Study as a whole: Healthy Belgian adult donors included about nine CMV-positive and more than 20 CMV-negative people.

Single viable CD3+CD4+CD8-CD45RO+ cells were sorted as the memory CD4+ T cells. CMV serostatus came from serum IgG against pp150, pp28, p38, p52. This clone was counted only a few times. In the original processing: After removing out-of-frame reads, over 2 million distinct TCRbeta sequences remained. Here immunoSEQ multiplex PCR was the method, and the copy in TCRdb shows in-frame clones only, minus some. From that table come the V and J calls and clone size; the DNA was used to work out D and trimming. The data contain about 59,000 clones, roughly 81% of them singletons. The CDR3 has 18 residues. The V gene end was trimmed by 3 bases and the J gene end by 2 bases; junction bases not matched to a gene: 12. In germline, CDR1 is MGHRA, CDR2 YSYEKL.

The genes are TRBV4-1 and TRBJ2-1; 8 bases match TRBD2. The TCR was taken from an adult in good health and CMV-seronegative. The sequenced material came from memory CD4+ T cells from blood. Here the CDR3 DNA reads TGCGCCAGCAGCCACAACCAGCGGGGGCGACCAACCTACAATGAGCAGTTCTTC. This translates into CASSHNQRGRPTYNEQFF.